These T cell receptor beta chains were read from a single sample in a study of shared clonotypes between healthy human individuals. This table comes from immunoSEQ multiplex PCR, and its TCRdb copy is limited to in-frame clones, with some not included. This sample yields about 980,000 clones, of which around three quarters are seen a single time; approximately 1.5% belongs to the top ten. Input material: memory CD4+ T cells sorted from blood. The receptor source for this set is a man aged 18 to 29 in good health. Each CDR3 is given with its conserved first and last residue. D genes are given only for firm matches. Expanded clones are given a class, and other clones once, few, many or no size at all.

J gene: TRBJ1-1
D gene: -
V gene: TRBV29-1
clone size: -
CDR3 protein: CSVAEALNTEAFF
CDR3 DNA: TGCAGCGTTGCTGAGGCGTTGAACACTGAAGCTTTCTTT

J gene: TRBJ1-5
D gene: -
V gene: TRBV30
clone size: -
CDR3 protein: CAWREAAGNNQPQHF
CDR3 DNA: TGTGCCTGGAGGGAAGCAGCGGGGAACAATCAGCCCCAGCATTTT

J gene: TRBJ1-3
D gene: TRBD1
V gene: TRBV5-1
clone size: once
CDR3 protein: CASSSQGAGNTIYF
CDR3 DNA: TGCGCCAGCAGCTCACAGGGGGCTGGAAACACCATATATTTT

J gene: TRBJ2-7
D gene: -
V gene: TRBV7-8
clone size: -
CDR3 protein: CASSLKGPSEQYF
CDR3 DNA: TGTGCCAGCAGCTTAAAGGGACCCTCCGAGCAGTACTTC

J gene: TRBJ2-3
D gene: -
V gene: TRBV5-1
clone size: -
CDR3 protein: CASSLAGSGGDTQYF
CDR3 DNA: TGCGCCAGCAGCTTGGCCGGCAGTGGGGGAGATACGCAGTATTTT

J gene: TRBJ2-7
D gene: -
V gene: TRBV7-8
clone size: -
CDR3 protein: CASSPVGGALYEQYF
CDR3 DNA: TGTGCCAGCAGCCCTGTGGGGGGGGCCCTCTACGAGCAGTACTTC

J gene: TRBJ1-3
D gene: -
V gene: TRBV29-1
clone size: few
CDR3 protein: CSVLGPRAIYF
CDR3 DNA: TGCAGCGTATTAGGGCCCCGCGCCATATATTTT

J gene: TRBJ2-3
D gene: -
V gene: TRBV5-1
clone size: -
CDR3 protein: CASSPGGVLDTQYF
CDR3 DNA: TGCGCCAGCAGTCCAGGCGGGGTGTTGGATACGCAGTATTTT

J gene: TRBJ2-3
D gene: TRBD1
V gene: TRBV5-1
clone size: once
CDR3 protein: CASSTGQYTDTQYF
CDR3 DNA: TGCGCCAGCAGCACGGGACAGTACACAGATACGCAGTATTTT

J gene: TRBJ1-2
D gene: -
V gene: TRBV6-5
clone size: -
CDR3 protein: CASSYRGRGYGYTF
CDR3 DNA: TGTGCCAGCAGTTACCGGGGCAGGGGTTATGGCTACACCTTC

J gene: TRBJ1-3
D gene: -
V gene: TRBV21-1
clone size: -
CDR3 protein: CASSNTDSGNTIYF
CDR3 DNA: TGTGCCAGCAGCAATACGGACAGCGGAAACACCATATATTTT

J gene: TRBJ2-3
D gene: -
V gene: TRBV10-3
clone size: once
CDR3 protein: CAISSGGISTDTQYF
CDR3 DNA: TGTGCCATCAGTTCGGGCGGAATTAGCACAGATACGCAGTATTTT

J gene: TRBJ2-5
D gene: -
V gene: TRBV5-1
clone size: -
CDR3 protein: CASSFGGLETQYF
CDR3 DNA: TGCGCCAGCAGCTTCGGGGGGCTGGAGACCCAGTACTTC

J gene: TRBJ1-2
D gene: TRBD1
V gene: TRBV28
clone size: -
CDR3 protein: CASKGTGANYGYTF
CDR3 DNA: TGTGCCAGCAAGGGGACAGGGGCTAACTATGGCTACACCTTC

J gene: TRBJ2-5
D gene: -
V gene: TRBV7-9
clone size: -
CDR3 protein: CASSWGRAYQETQYF
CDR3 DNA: TGTGCCAGCAGTTGGGGGCGAGCGTACCAAGAGACCCAGTACTTC

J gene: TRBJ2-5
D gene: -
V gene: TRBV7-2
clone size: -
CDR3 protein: CASSFPAQYF
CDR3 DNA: TGTGCCAGCAGCTTCCCGGCCCAGTACTTC

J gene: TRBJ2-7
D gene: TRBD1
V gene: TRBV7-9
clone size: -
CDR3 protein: CASSSRTGNIYEQYF
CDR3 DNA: TGTGCCAGCAGCTCGCGGACAGGGAATATCTACGAGCAGTACTTC

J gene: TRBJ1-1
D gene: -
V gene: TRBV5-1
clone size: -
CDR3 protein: CASSLMGAGEAFF
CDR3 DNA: TGCGCCAGCAGCTTGATGGGGGCAGGTGAAGCTTTCTTT

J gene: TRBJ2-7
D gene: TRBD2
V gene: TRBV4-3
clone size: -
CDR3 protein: CASSQDITGGGVSYEQYF
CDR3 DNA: TGCGCCAGCAGCCAAGATATAACGGGGGGAGGTGTCTCCTACGAGCAGTACTTC

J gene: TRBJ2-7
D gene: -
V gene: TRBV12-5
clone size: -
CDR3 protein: CASGVGSQDEQYF
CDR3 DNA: TGTGCTAGTGGTGTTGGTTCCCAAGACGAGCAGTACTTC

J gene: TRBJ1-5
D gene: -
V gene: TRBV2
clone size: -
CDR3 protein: CASADSDLRPQHF
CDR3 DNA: TGTGCCAGCGCTGACAGTGACTTAAGACCCCAGCATTTT

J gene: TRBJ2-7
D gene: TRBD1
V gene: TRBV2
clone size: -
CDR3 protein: CASSEGDRATYEQYF
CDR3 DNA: TGTGCCAGCAGTGAGGGGGACAGGGCTACCTACGAGCAGTACTTC

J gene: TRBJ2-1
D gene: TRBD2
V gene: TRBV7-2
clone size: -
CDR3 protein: CASSYVAGAGGEQFF
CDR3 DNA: TGTGCCAGCAGCTACGTAGCGGGAGCGGGCGGTGAGCAGTTCTTC

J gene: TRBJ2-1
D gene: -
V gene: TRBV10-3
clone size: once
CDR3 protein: CAISGQSDYNEQFF
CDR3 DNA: TGTGCCATCTCCGGACAGTCTGACTACAATGAGCAGTTCTTC

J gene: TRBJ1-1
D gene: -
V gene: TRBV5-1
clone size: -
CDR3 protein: CASRVQGTNTEAFF
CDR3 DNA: TGCGCCAGCAGAGTCCAGGGGACGAACACTGAAGCTTTCTTT

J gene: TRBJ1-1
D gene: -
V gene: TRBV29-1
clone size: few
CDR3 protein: CSVEVNTEAFF
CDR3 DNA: TGCAGCGTTGAGGTGAACACTGAAGCTTTCTTT

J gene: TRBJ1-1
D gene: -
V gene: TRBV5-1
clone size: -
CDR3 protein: CASSLAEGRLDFTEAFF
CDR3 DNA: TGCGCCAGCAGCTTGGCCGAGGGGCGCTTAGATTTCACTGAAGCTTTCTTT

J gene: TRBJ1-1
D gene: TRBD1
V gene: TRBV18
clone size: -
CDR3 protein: CASSPTGSPNTEAFF
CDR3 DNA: TGTGCCAGCTCACCGACAGGGTCCCCGAACACTGAAGCTTTCTTT

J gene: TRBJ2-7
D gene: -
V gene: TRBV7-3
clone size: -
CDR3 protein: CASRYRVSYEQYF
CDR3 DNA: TGTGCCAGCAGATACAGGGTCTCCTACGAGCAGTACTTC

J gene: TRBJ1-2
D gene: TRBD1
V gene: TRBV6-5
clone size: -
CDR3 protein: CASSYRTGRVTGYTF
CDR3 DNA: TGTGCCAGCAGTTATCGGACAGGGAGGGTAACTGGCTACACCTTC

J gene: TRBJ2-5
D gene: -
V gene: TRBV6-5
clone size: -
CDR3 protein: CASSSGLRETQYF
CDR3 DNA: TGTGCCAGCAGTTCGGGACTCAGGGAGACCCAGTACTTC

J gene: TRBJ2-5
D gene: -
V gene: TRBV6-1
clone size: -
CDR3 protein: CASREPRGVKETQYF
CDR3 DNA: TGTGCCAGCAGGGAACCCAGAGGAGTTAAAGAGACCCAGTACTTC

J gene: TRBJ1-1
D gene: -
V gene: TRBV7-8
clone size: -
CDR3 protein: CASSLAGANTEAFF
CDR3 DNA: TGTGCCAGCAGTTTGGCCGGAGCGAACACTGAAGCTTTCTTT

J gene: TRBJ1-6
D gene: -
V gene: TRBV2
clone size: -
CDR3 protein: CASSEVTTRAPLHF
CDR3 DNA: TGTGCCAGCAGCGAGGTGACTACTAGGGCACCCCTCCACTTT

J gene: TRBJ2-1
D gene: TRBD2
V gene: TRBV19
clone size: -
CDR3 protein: CASSPGLAYNEQFF
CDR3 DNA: TGTGCCAGTAGCCCGGGACTAGCCTACAATGAGCAGTTCTTC

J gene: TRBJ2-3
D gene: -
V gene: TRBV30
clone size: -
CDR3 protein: CAWAPTDTQYF
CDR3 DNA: TGTGCCTGGGCCCCCACAGATACGCAGTATTTT

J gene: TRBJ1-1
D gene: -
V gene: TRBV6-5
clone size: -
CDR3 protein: CASSSPRRANTEAFF
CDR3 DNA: TGTGCCAGCAGTTCACCCCGGAGGGCGAACACTGAAGCTTTCTTT

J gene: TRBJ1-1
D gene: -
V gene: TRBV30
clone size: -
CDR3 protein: CAWSSWRLNTEAFF
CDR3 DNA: TGTGCCTGGAGTAGTTGGAGATTGAACACTGAAGCTTTCTTT

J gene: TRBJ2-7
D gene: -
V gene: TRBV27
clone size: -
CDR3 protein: CASSRTASGYEQYF
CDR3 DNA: TGTGCCAGCAGTAGAACGGCCTCCGGCTACGAGCAGTACTTC

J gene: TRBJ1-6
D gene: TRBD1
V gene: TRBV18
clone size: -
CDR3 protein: CASSRDSDNSPLHF
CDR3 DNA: TGTGCCAGCTCCCGGGACAGTGATAATTCACCCCTCCACTTT

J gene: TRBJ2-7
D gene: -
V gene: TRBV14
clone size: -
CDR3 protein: CASSSDRTVQYF
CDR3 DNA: TGTGCCAGCAGCTCCGACCGGACGGTGCAGTACTTC

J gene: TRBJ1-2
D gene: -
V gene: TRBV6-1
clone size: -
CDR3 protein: CATEERGGGYTF
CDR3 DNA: TGTGCCACCGAGGAGAGGGGAGGCGGCTACACCTTC

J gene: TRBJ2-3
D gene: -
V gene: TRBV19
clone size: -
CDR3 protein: CASSMAGTDTQYF
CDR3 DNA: TGTGCCAGTAGTATGGCGGGAACAGATACGCAGTATTTT

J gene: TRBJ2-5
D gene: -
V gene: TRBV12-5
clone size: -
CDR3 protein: CASGLGTGHQETQYF
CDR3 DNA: TGTGCTAGTGGTTTGGGTACGGGACACCAAGAGACCCAGTACTTC

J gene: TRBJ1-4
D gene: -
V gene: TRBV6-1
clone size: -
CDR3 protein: CASSDLRDEKLFF
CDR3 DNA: TGTGCCAGCAGTGACTTAAGGGATGAAAAACTGTTTTTT

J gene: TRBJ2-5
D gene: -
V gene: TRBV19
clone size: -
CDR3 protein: CASSIDGRQKRETQYF
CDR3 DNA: TGTGCCAGTAGTATAGATGGGAGACAGAAAAGGGAGACCCAGTACTTC

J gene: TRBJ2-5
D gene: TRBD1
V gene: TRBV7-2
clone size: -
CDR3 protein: CASSILTGMRETQYF
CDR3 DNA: TGTGCCAGCAGCATATTGACAGGGATGAGAGAGACCCAGTACTTC

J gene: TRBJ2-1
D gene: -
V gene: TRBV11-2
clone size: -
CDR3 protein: CASSLSSRYNEQFF
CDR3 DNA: TGTGCCAGCAGCTTAAGTTCTAGGTACAATGAGCAGTTCTTC

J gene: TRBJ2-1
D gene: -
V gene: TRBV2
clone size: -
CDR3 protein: CASSEVRGLGSRNEQFF
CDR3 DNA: TGTGCCAGCAGTGAAGTGCGAGGGTTAGGGAGTCGCAATGAGCAGTTCTTC

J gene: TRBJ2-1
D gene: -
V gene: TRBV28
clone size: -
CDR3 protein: CARLFSPGSGFYNEQFF
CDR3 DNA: TGTGCCAGACTCTTCTCCCCCGGTAGCGGCTTCTACAATGAGCAGTTCTTC

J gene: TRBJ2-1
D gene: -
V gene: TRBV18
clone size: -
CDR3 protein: CASSSEKGSYNEQFF
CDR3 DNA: TGTGCCAGCTCCTCGGAGAAGGGCTCCTACAATGAGCAGTTCTTC

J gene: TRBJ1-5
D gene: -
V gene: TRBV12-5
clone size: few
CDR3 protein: CASAFSQPQHF
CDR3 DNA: TGTGCTAGTGCCTTCTCTCAGCCCCAGCATTTT

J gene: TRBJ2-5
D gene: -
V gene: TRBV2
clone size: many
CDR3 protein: CASSGGQGETQYF
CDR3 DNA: TGTGCCAGCAGTGGAGGGCAGGGGGAGACCCAGTACTTC

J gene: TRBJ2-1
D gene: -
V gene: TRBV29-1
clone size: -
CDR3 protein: CSVAHHEQFF
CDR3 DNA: TGCAGCGTTGCACATCATGAGCAGTTCTTC